The 26 T cell receptor beta chains given below trace back to one sample, sequenced in a study of cytomegalovirus exposure and HLA in healthy donors. Libraries were prepared by immunoSEQ multiplex PCR; TCRdb keeps only in-frame clonotypes and omits some of them. The table shows approximately 150,000 clones, with just under 85% occurring only once. Sample: PBMCs. The receptors were sampled from a man aged 25 to 40 in good health and CMV-seropositive.

This chain links TRBV5-1 with TRBJ2-7, with 7 bases lining up with TRBD1. The CDR3 extends over 17 amino acids. CDR1 and CDR2 from the germline V gene are SGHRS and YFSETQ. Losses at the gene ends were 0 bases for V and 4 bases for J; bases not matched to a gene: 13. CDR3 nucleotide sequence: TGCGCCAGCAGCTTGGCGGCAGGGGGACCGATTTTGTACGAGCAGTACTTC. It codes for CASSLAAGGPILYEQYF.

The chain employs TRBV6-1 and TRBJ2-1, with D perhaps TRBD1 (6 bases). Germline-derived CDR1 and CDR2 are MNHNS and SASEGT. V dropped 3 bases and J dropped 0 bases, with 12 bases sitting between them. This CDR3 spans 16 amino acids. The CDR3: CASSDWTESSYNEQFF. The CDR3 DNA is TGTGCCAGCAGTGATTGGACAGAAAGCTCCTACAATGAGCAGTTCTTC.

The chain combines TRBV7-3 with TRBJ2-2; 12 positions match TRBD2. CDR1 and CDR2 (germline): SGHTA, FQGTGA. V shed 2 bases, J shed 5 bases, and the junction held 9 bases outside the gene matches. The CDR3 consists of 18 residues. The CDR3 region has the DNA TGTGCCAGCAGCTTACGGTCTAGCGGGGGGGAGAGGACCGGGGAGCTGTTTTTT. This encodes CASSLRSSGGERTGELFF.

This chain uses TRBV5-8 with TRBJ2-7, with 9 bases aligning to TRBD1. CDR1 SGHTS and CDR2 YDEGEE come from the germline V gene. The CDR3 has 16 residues. J lost 9 bases, V lost 0 bases, and 13 bases had no gene match. CDR3 bases: TGTGCCAGCAGCTTGGCTGACAGGGGGTATACGGGCGGGCAGTACTTC. Its protein is CASSLADRGYTGGQYF.

This chain joins TRBV4-1 and TRBJ2-5; tentatively, D is TRBD2 (6 bases). Deletions cut 0 bases from V and 6 bases from J, with 11 bases between. The CDR3 has 14 residues. In germline, CDR1 is MGHRA, CDR2 YSYEKL. CDR3 sequence (DNA): TGCGCCAGCAGCCAAGATGGGGGACTTCAGACCCAGTACTTC. Translating gives CASSQDGGLQTQYF.

This clone was found a few times. The rearrangement joins TRBV30 to TRBJ2-3; 10 bases are a match to TRBD2. Per germline, CDR1 GTSNPN and CDR2 SVGIG (reference sequence). This CDR3 has 14 amino acids. With V trimmed by 0 bases and J by 4 bases, 1 base remained unmatched. The CDR3 here is CAWSVSGGADTQYF. CDR3 sequence (DNA): TGTGCCTGGAGTGTAAGCGGGGGGGCAGATACGCAGTATTTT.

This sequence joins TRBV18 and TRBJ1-5; D is undetermined. Trimming stripped 3 bases from V and 2 bases from J, with 5 bases between. The CDR3 totals 13 residues. Germline values: CDR1 KGHSH, CDR2 LQKENI. The CDR3 loop reads CASSPPGNQPQHF. CDR3 nucleotides: TGTGCCAGCTCACCCCCAGGCAATCAGCCCCAGCATTTT.

V and J are TRBV7-9 and TRBJ1-1; D is ambiguous. V was cut by 1 base and J by 7 bases, with 10 bases left in between. The CDR3 spans 13 residues. Per germline, CDR1 SEHNR and CDR2 FQNEAQ (reference sequence). The CDR3 is CASSLVSGYEAFF. The DNA of the CDR3 is TGTGCCAGCAGCTTAGTGTCAGGATATGAAGCTTTCTTT.

This clone was found once. This chain uses TRBV7-9 with TRBJ2-7; the match to TRBD1 covers 8 bases. The CDR3 length is 16 residues. J lost 3 bases, V lost 5 bases, and 12 bases had no gene match. Germline CDR1 and CDR2: SEHNR and FQNEAQ (reference sequence). The CDR3 sequence is CASSLNDRGGDYEQYF. CDR3 DNA sequence: TGTGCCAGCAGCCTCAACGACAGGGGTGGGGACTACGAGCAGTACTTC.

The V call is TRBV11-2, the J call TRBJ1-1; TRBD1 agrees at 7 bases. With 2 bases clipped from V and 8 bases from J, the junction kept 5 bases outside the gene matches. The germline V gene encodes CDR1 SGHAT and CDR2 FQNNGV. The length of the CDR3 is 13 residues. The CDR3 DNA reads TGTGCCAGCAGCTTACTAGGACAGGCAGAAGCTTTCTTT. This translates into CASSLLGQAEAFF.

This chain uses TRBV29-1 with TRBJ1-2; tentative D call: TRBD1 (6 bases). The CDR3 runs 14 residues. The V end was cut by 8 bases, the J end by 5 bases, with 21 bases between. CDR1 and CDR2 (germline): SQVTM, ANQGSEA. CDR3 sequence (DNA): TGCAGCCCCTACAAGCCCGGGACATTATATGGCTACACCTTC. Its translation is CSPYKPGTLYGYTF.

This chain connects TRBV5-1 to TRBJ1-1; no clear D. Germline assignment: CDR1 SGHRS and CDR2 YFSETQ. The CDR3 is made up of 16 amino acids. Trimming took 0 bases from V and 6 from J, leaving 18 bases between them. The chain's CDR3 is CASSLASVGTRPEAFF. CDR3 bases: TGCGCCAGCAGCTTGGCATCGGTGGGCACCCGACCTGAAGCTTTCTTT.

This chain connects TRBV12-5 to TRBJ2-1, with 10 nucleotides matching TRBD2. CDR3 size: 17 residues. Germline CDR1 and CDR2: LGHNT and FRNRAP. V was pared by 0 bases and J by 8 bases, with 10 bases of the junction left unmatched. The CDR3 nucleotides are TGTGCTAGTGGTTTGGTACCCCCCAGCGGGGGGGGAGATGAGCAGTTCTTC. Its translation: CASGLVPPSGGGDEQFF.

J is TRBJ2-5 and V is TRBV7-9; 7 bases are a match to TRBD1. Trimming removed 1 base from V and 6 bases from J; junction bases left unmatched: 2. The CDR3 has 13 amino acids. CDR1 and CDR2 from the germline V gene are SEHNR and FQNEAQ (reference sequence). The CDR3 region is CASSLGQGKTQYF. CDR3 DNA: TGTGCCAGCAGCTTAGGACAGGGAAAGACCCAGTACTTC.

This clone was counted only a few times. The rearrangement joins TRBV9 to TRBJ1-5, with D perhaps matching TRBD1 (6 bases). The V gene's germline CDR1 is SGDLS and CDR2 YYNGEE. V was pared by 3 bases and J by 5 bases, with 6 bases between. The CDR3 contains 12 residues. The CDR3 DNA reads as TGTGCCAGCAGCGCAGGGGATCAGCCCCAGCATTTT. Translated, it gives CASSAGDQPQHF.

V is TRBV5-4 and J is TRBJ1-1, with D possibly being TRBD1 (5 bases). The length of the CDR3 is 14 residues. CDR1 is SGHNT, CDR2 YYREEE, per germline (reference sequence). V was cut by 4 bases and J by 8 bases, with 18 bases left in between. The CDR3 here is CASSPGGAVLEAFF. CDR3 DNA sequence: TGTGCCAGCAGCCCGGGGGGAGCAGTACTGGAAGCTTTCTTT.

This clone has a handful of counts. The J gene is TRBJ2-7, the V gene TRBV27, with D perhaps TRBD2 (5 bases). The V end was cut by 6 bases, the J end by 2 bases, with 8 bases between. CDR1 is MNHEY and CDR2 is SMNVEV in the germline V gene (reference sequence). There are 12 residues in the CDR3. The CDR3 DNA reads as TGTGCCAGCAGCGGGAATACCTACGAGCAGTACTTC. Amino acid sequence: CASSGNTYEQYF.

This chain links TRBV7-6 with TRBJ2-7, with 8 positions matching TRBD1. The J segment lost 0 bases and the V segment lost 4 bases, leaving 11 bases of the junction unmatched. The length of the CDR3 is 17 residues. CDR1 SGHVS and CDR2 FNYEAQ come from the germline V gene. In nucleotides, the CDR3 is TGTGCCAGCAGCTGGGACAGACAGGGGAAGGGCTCCTACGAGCAGTACTTC. Protein sequence: CASSWDRQGKGSYEQYF.

The genes are TRBV5-4 and TRBJ2-6; 7 positions agree with TRBD1. This CDR3 has 15 residues. Per germline, CDR1 SGHNT and CDR2 YYREEE (reference sequence). Unmatched junction bases numbered 8, after V lost 7 bases and J lost 4 bases. CDR3 nucleotides: TGTGCCAGCTCCCGACAGGGCCCCGGGGCCAACGTCCTGACTTTC. It codes for CASSRQGPGANVLTF.

This rearrangement joins TRBV11-1 to TRBJ1-2; TRBD1 aligns across 8 bases. Germline assignment: CDR1 SGHAT and CDR2 FQDESV (reference sequence). The CDR3 length is 14 residues. The J segment lost 4 bases and the V segment lost 3 bases, leaving 4 bases of the junction unmatched. In DNA, the CDR3 is TGTGCCAGCAGCTTCAGGGGGCGCGGCTATGGCTACACCTTC. As protein: CASSFRGRGYGYTF. The whole variable domain, remainder taken from reference TRBV11-1 and TRBJ1-2, is EAEVAQSPRYKITEKSQAVAFWCDPISGHATLYWYRQILGQGPELLVQFQDESVVDDSQLPKDRFSAERLKGVDSTLKIQPAELGDSAMYLCASSFRGRGYGYTFGSGTRLTVV.

J is TRBJ2-3 and V is TRBV6-6; D unresolved. Germline assignment: CDR1 MNHNY and CDR2 SVGAGI (reference sequence). Deletions cut 6 bases from V and 0 bases from J, with 13 bases between. The CDR3 extends over 15 amino acids. The CDR3 spells CASRLWQDSTDTQYF. The CDR3 DNA reads as TGTGCCAGCAGGCTATGGCAGGATAGCACAGATACGCAGTATTTT.

This chain uses TRBV6-1 with TRBJ2-1; D perhaps matches TRBD2 (6 bases). The germline gives CDR1 MNHNS, CDR2 SASEGT. The CDR3 is 13 residues long. The V gene lost 8 bases and the J gene lost 10 bases, with 18 bases spanning the gap. For the CDR3, the DNA is TGTGCCAGCCTGAAAACCTTGGGGGGAGAGCAGTTCTTC. Translation: CASLKTLGGEQFF.

This chain joins TRBV19 and TRBJ2-3, with TRBD1 as a possible D gene (6 bases). CDR1 LNHDA and CDR2 SQIVND come from the germline V gene (reference sequence). The CDR3 runs 16 residues. V lost 5 bases and J lost 0, with 15 bases in between. The DNA for the CDR3 is TGTGCCAGTAGTGCCAGGGGACGGACTAGCACAGATACGCAGTATTTT. It codes for CASSARGRTSTDTQYF. Supplemented by reference TRBV19 and TRBJ2-3, the full variable domain reads DGGITQSPKYLFRKEGQNVTLSCEQNLNHDAMYWYRQDPGQGLRLIYYSQIVNDFQKGDIAEGYSVSREKKESFPLTVTSAQKNPTAFYLCASSARGRTSTDTQYFGPGTRLTVL.

Comment on this clone: This specimen includes other DNA sequences encoding the same CDR3. This chain uses TRBV7-2 with TRBJ1-5; the D is unclear. The CDR3 is made up of 15 amino acids. Trimming took off 0 bases at V and 0 bases at J, with 6 bases between the two ends. Germline V CDR1 and CDR2: SGHTA, FQGNSA. This CDR3 reads CASSLAPGSNQPQHF. The CDR3 region has the DNA TGTGCCAGCAGCTTAGCGCCAGGTAGCAATCAGCCCCAGCATTTT.

The rearrangement uses TRBV15 and TRBJ1-5; 9 positions match TRBD1. The CDR3 loop spans 16 amino acids. CDR1 and CDR2 (germline): LNHNV, YYDKDF (reference sequence). Losses at the gene ends were 3 bases for V and 6 bases for J; bases not matched to a gene: 9. The CDR3 nucleotides read TGTGCCACCAGCAGTACCCCTACAGGGGGCGGTCAGCCCCAGCATTTT. Amino acid sequence: CATSSTPTGGGQPQHF.

The V and J genes are TRBV4-2 and TRBJ2-3; perhaps TRBD1 as D (6 bases). V was cut by 3 bases and J by 0 bases, with 13 bases left in between. Germline values: CDR1 LGHNA, CDR2 YNFKEQ. The CDR3 runs 16 residues. The CDR3 DNA sequence: TGTGCCAGCAGCCATTCCCGACAGGCGAGCACAGATACGCAGTATTTT. The encoded protein is CASSHSRQASTDTQYF.